These 31 T cell receptor beta chains share one sample of origin, sequenced in a study of T cells after posttransplantation cyclophosphamide. Cyclophosphamide on days +3 and +4 followed busulfan-fludarabine conditioning and a marrow graft. Assay used: immunoSEQ multiplex PCR; TCRdb lists only in-frame clones, some missing. In the table there are about 20,000 clones, over 65% of which are singletons. Sequenced here: PBMCs, sampled after an allogeneic stem cell transplant with post-transplant cyclophosphamide. The origin of the receptors is a male patient younger than 45 who received an allogeneic stem cell transplant from a related donor, was CMV-positive, and had acute GVHD only. Some T cells may be transferred from the graft donor.

The chain is built from TRBV4-3 and TRBJ2-7, with 9 bases aligning to TRBD1. Looked up from germline, CDR1 is LGHNA and CDR2 is YSLEER. The V segment lost 4 bases and the J segment 7 bases; nucleotides outside the gene matches: 14. The CDR3 consists of 16 residues. Written as DNA, the CDR3 is TGCGCCAGCAGCCCAGGTCGGGGACAGGGTGGGGGGGAGCAGTACTTC. Residues: CASSPGRGQGGGEQYF.

This chain connects TRBV18 to TRBJ1-1; 7 bases line up with TRBD1. This CDR3 is 16 amino acids long. J gave up 1 base and V 1 base, and 6 bases lay outside the gene matches. Germline V gene lookup returns CDR1 KGHSH and CDR2 LQKENI. CDR3 coding DNA: TGTGCCAGCTCACCACGACAGGGTGGAAGGAACACTGAAGCTTTCTTT. Its protein product is CASSPRQGGRNTEAFF.

The chain uses TRBV4-1 and TRBJ1-1, with 7 bases identical to TRBD1. V trimming: 3 bases; J trimming: 1 base; junction bases outside the gene matches: 5. This CDR3 has 15 residues. Germline lookup yields CDR1 MGHRA and CDR2 YSYEKL. The CDR3, as DNA: TGCGCCAGCAGCCAGCTGGGACAGAAGAACACTGAAGCTTTCTTT. Translating gives CASSQLGQKNTEAFF.

This chain connects TRBV10-2 to TRBJ1-5; possibly TRBD1 for D (5 bases). V was shortened by 6 bases and J by 15 bases, with 15 bases between the two germline ends. This CDR3 has 11 residues. CDR1 is WSHSY, CDR2 SAAADI, per germline. For the CDR3, the DNA is TGCGCCAGCAGAAACGGGGGGTTTTGGCATTTT. It yields the protein CASRNGGFWHF.

The gene calls are TRBV29-1 and TRBJ2-1; 7 bases match TRBD1. This CDR3 spans 11 amino acids. Trimming removed 3 bases from V and 7 bases from J; junction bases left unmatched: 0. Germline values: CDR1 SQVTM, CDR2 ANQGSEA. CDR3 region: CSVDRGNEQFF. The DNA of the CDR3 is TGCAGCGTTGACAGGGGGAATGAGCAGTTCTTC.

The V gene is TRBV5-1, the J gene TRBJ2-7, with a weak D call TRBD1 (5 bases). Trimming stripped 3 bases from V and 2 bases from J, with 15 bases between. Germline V gives CDR1 SGHRS, CDR2 YFSETQ. The CDR3 has 15 residues. CDR3 loop: CASSSQPTEAYEQYF. The CDR3 region has the DNA TGCGCCAGCAGCTCTCAGCCGACAGAGGCCTACGAGCAGTACTTC.

In its sample, this clone was seen once. This chain joins TRBV18 and TRBJ2-1, with 10 bases that match TRBD1. Looked up from germline, CDR1 is KGHSH and CDR2 is LQKENI. The CDR3 totals 13 residues. Germline trimming cut 3 bases from V and 13 bases from J; bases unmatched to any gene: 6. CDR3 in DNA: TGTGCCAGCTCACCGAAAGACAGGGGGCAACAGTTCTTC. Its protein product is CASSPKDRGQQFF.

The V and J genes are TRBV6-1 and TRBJ1-1; D gene unclear. The CDR3 runs 13 residues. The germline V gene encodes CDR1 MNHNS and CDR2 SASEGT. V gave up 11 bases and J gave up 13 bases, with 26 bases separating them. The CDR3 protein is CAAEEKNSIRDFF. CDR3 coding DNA: TGTGCCGCGGAGGAGAAGAACTCCATTAGGGATTTCTTT.

The DNA of the CDR3 is TGTGCCTGGAACGGACAGGGTTTCACTGAAGCTTTCTTT. Its protein is CAWNGQGFTEAFF. The chain is built from TRBV30 and TRBJ1-1, with 8 bases matching TRBD1. CDR1 is GTSNPN and CDR2 is SVGIG in the germline V gene (reference sequence). CDR3 length: 13 residues. The ends lost 4 bases at V and 4 bases at J; junction bases unmatched: 5.

The chain carries TRBV7-2 and TRBJ1-1; the D gene is possibly TRBD1 (5 bases). The CDR3 totals 13 residues. Germline CDR1 is SGHTA and CDR2 is FQGNSA. With 3 bases removed from V and 5 bases from J, the gap between germline ends came to 10 bases. The CDR3 sequence is CASSFSQGTEAFF. The CDR3 DNA sequence: TGTGCCAGCAGCTTTAGTCAGGGAACTGAAGCTTTCTTT.

The chain uses TRBV5-1 and TRBJ2-3; 8 bases fit TRBD2. This CDR3 is built from 15 residues. Germline lookup yields CDR1 SGHRS and CDR2 YFSETQ. After removal of 5 bases from V and 1 base from J, the junction contained 6 bases not matched to a gene. The CDR3 reads CASRPGTSGTDTQYF. Here the CDR3 DNA reads TGCGCCAGCAGACCCGGGACTAGTGGCACAGATACGCAGTATTTT.

This chain joins TRBV7-9 and TRBJ1-1; 8 bases match TRBD1. The CDR3 has 16 amino acids. Germline V lookup: CDR1 SEHNR, CDR2 FQNEAQ (reference sequence). Germline trimming cut 1 base from V and 0 bases from J; bases unmatched to any gene: 4. The CDR3 bases are TGTGCCAGCAGCTTAGGAACAGGGGGAATGAACACTGAAGCTTTCTTT. Translating gives CASSLGTGGMNTEAFF.

The J gene is TRBJ2-3, the V gene TRBV25-1, with a possible D match to TRBD2 (5 bases). The V and J ends lost 2 bases and 5 bases respectively, with 8 bases between them. CDR1 and CDR2 from the germline V gene are MGHDK and SYGVNS. This CDR3 contains 13 residues. CDR3 region: CASSEEGIDTQYF. CDR3 bases: TGTGCCAGCAGTGAAGAGGGAATAGATACGCAGTATTTT.

The chain has TRBV18 and TRBJ1-6; 11 bases agree with TRBD1. The germline V gene has CDR1 KGHSH and CDR2 LQKENI. V dropped 6 bases and J dropped 8; count of bases not matched to a gene: 3. The CDR3 runs to 14 residues. The CDR3 sequence: CASSWGQGDSPLHF. The CDR3 nucleotides are TGTGCCAGCTCCTGGGGACAGGGGGATTCACCCCTCCACTTT.

This chain links TRBV28 with TRBJ2-3, with D perhaps matching TRBD1 (5 bases). CDR1 MDHEN and CDR2 SYDVKM come from the germline V gene. Trimming took 1 base from V and 3 from J, leaving 14 bases between them. The CDR3 covers 16 residues. CDR3: CASSLSEAGWTDTQYF. CDR3 sequence (DNA): TGTGCCAGCAGTTTATCAGAGGCAGGGTGGACAGATACGCAGTATTTT.

The chain links TRBV6-6 to TRBJ2-2, with 12 bases fitting TRBD2. Germline CDR1 is MNHNY and CDR2 is SVGAGI (reference sequence). V lost 10 bases, J lost 3 bases, and 3 bases stayed unmatched. The CDR3 length is 14 residues. The CDR3 region has the DNA TGTGCCATAGGACTAGCGGGGCACACCGGGGAGCTGTTTTTT. Protein: CAIGLAGHTGELFF.

This clone was counted a few times. The gene calls are TRBV27 and TRBJ1-5, with TRBD1 identical over 7 bases. Germline CDR1 is MNHEY and CDR2 is SMNVEV (reference sequence). V dropped 4 bases and J dropped 5; count of bases not matched to a gene: 5. The CDR3 contains 14 residues. The CDR3 here is CASSSSGGYQPQHF. The CDR3 DNA sequence: TGTGCCAGCAGTTCGTCAGGGGGATATCAGCCCCAGCATTTT.

There are a few counts of this clone. CDR3 residues: CASSGARSGYEQYF. The CDR3 DNA follows: TGCGCCAGCAGTGGGGCCCGATCAGGGTACGAGCAGTACTTC. The chain couples TRBV10-2 to TRBJ2-7; TRBD1 is a possible D gene (5 bases). The ends were cut back, 4 bases at V and 4 bases at J, with 14 bases in the middle. The CDR3 length is 14 residues. Germline-derived CDR1 and CDR2 are WSHSY and SAAADI.

V gene TRBV6-4 combines with J gene TRBJ2-6; the D gene is possibly TRBD1 (6 bases). The CDR3 sequence is 14 residues long. Trimming removed 3 bases at V and 10 bases at J, with 13 bases between. Germline CDR1 is MRHNA and CDR2 is SNTAGT. CDR3 DNA sequence: TGTGCCAGCAGTGAGGGGGCCGAAAAAAACGTCCTGACTTTC. Translating gives CASSEGAEKNVLTF.

The chain recombines TRBV2 with TRBJ1-2; D possibly corresponds to TRBD1 (6 bases). Germline loops: CDR1 SNHLY, CDR2 FYNNEI. V lost 5 bases to trimming and J lost 3 bases, with 10 bases between them. This CDR3 is built from 13 residues. This CDR3 is CASSRQGYYGYTF. The DNA of the CDR3 is TGTGCCAGCAGTCGCCAGGGGTACTATGGCTACACCTTC.

DNA of the CDR3: TGTGCCAGCAGCAGTACTAGCGGGGGGTACAATGAGCAGTTCTTC. Its translation is CASSSTSGGYNEQFF. J is TRBJ2-1 and V is TRBV7-8; 12 nucleotides line up with TRBD2. J gave up 4 bases and V 5 bases, and 3 bases lay outside the gene matches. Looked up from germline, CDR1 is SGHVS and CDR2 is FQNEAQ. The CDR3 is 15 residues long.

This clone showed up just once. The chain recombines TRBV2 with TRBJ1-2, with D possibly TRBD1 on 5 matching bases. The V and J ends lost 6 bases and 2 bases respectively, with 10 bases between them. CDR3 size: 13 residues. Per the germline V gene, CDR1 is SNHLY and CDR2 is FYNNEI. The CDR3 DNA reads TGTGCCAGCAGCGCTCGGGGGAACTATGGCTACACCTTC. Translation: CASSARGNYGYTF. Combining the CDR3 with reference TRBV2 and TRBJ1-2 gives the whole variable domain EPEVTQTPSHQVTQMGQEVILRCVPISNHLYFYWYRQILGQKVEFLVSFYNNEISEKSEIFDDQFSVERPDGSNFTLKIRSTKLEDSAMYFCASSARGNYGYTFGSGTRLTVV.

V usage is TRBV11-1 and J usage is TRBJ1-4; a weak D match, TRBD1 (5 bases). CDR3 length: 12 amino acids. Per germline, CDR1 SGHAT and CDR2 FQDESV (reference sequence). Trimming took 5 bases from V and 8 from J, leaving 9 bases between them. CDR3 in amino acids: CASSTYREKLFF. CDR3 DNA sequence: TGTGCCAGCAGCACCTACAGGGAAAAACTGTTTTTT.

The V call is TRBV4-2, the J call TRBJ2-1; perhaps TRBD1 as D (6 bases). The CDR3 runs 15 residues. CDR1 and CDR2 (germline): LGHNA, YNFKEQ. Trimming cost V 0 bases and J 4 bases, with 10 bases left between them. CDR3: CASSQDGTPYNEQFF. As DNA, the CDR3 is TGTGCCAGCAGCCAAGACGGGACACCATACAATGAGCAGTTCTTC.

The gene calls are TRBV11-3 and TRBJ2-3, with 11 bases identical to TRBD2. Germline V gene lookup returns CDR1 SGHNT and CDR2 YENEEA. The CDR3 runs to 16 residues. The ends lost 5 bases at V and 4 bases at J; junction bases unmatched: 8. The CDR3 nucleotides read TGTGCCAGCAGCATCAGTAGCGGGGGGGCAGCAGATACGCAGTATTTT. Its protein is CASSISSGGAADTQYF.

The chain couples TRBV15 to TRBJ1-1, with 7 bases lining up with TRBD1. Germline V lookup: CDR1 LNHNV, CDR2 YYDKDF (reference sequence). The CDR3 spans 15 residues. J gave up 5 bases and V 7 bases, and 13 bases lay outside the gene matches. The CDR3 nucleotides read TGTGCCACCATCCAAAATCCCGGGACAGTGACTGAAGCTTTCTTT. Protein sequence: CATIQNPGTVTEAFF. The full variable domain, with the rest looked up from reference TRBV15 and TRBJ1-1, is DAMVIQNPRYQVTQFGKPVTLSCSQTLNHNVMYWYQQKSSQAPKLLFHYYDKDFNNEADTPDNFQSRRPNTSFCFLDIRSPGLGDTAMYLCATIQNPGTVTEAFFGQGTRLTVV.

The genes are TRBV19 and TRBJ2-7; 8 bases match TRBD1. CDR1 is LNHDA and CDR2 is SQIVND in the germline V gene (reference sequence). V was clipped by 5 bases and J by 0 bases; unmatched bases: 3. The CDR3 covers 14 residues. CDR3: CASSADRDSYEQYF. The CDR3 coding sequence is TGTGCCAGTAGTGCGGACAGGGACTCCTACGAGCAGTACTTC.

J is TRBJ1-4 and V is TRBV7-9, with a weak D call TRBD1 (5 bases). Germline CDR1 reads SEHNR; CDR2 reads FQNEAQ (reference sequence). The CDR3 has 19 amino acids. Trimming cost V 5 bases and J 10 bases, with 32 bases left between them. CDR3 nucleotide sequence: TGTGCCAGCAGCCCCCGCCGGGAGGGGAGGGAAGGCTGGGCAGGAAAACTGTTTTTT. This encodes CASSPRREGREGWAGKLFF. Variable domain in full (rest from reference TRBV7-9 and TRBJ1-4): DTGVSQNPRHKITKRGQNVTFRCDPISEHNRLYWYRQTLGQGPEFLTYFQNEAQLEKSRLLSDRFSAERPKGSFSTLEIQRTEQGDSAMYLCASSPRREGREGWAGKLFFGSGTQLSVL.

As DNA, the CDR3 is TGTGCCAGCCTAGGGGGAACCTACGAGCAGTACTTC. This translates into CASLGGTYEQYF. V usage is TRBV6-1 and J usage is TRBJ2-7; weak D call: TRBD1 (6 bases). V dropped 8 bases and J dropped 2 bases, with 10 bases sitting between them. CDR3 length: 12 amino acids. Germline V gene lookup returns CDR1 MNHNS and CDR2 SASEGT.

The V gene is TRBV5-6, the J gene TRBJ2-5; tentatively, D is TRBD1 (6 bases). The CDR3 spans 15 residues. CDR1 and CDR2 from the germline V gene are SGHDT and YYEEEE. Trimming took 2 bases from V and 9 from J, leaving 20 bases between them. The CDR3 spells CASSLGAGQQGPQYF. Written as DNA, the CDR3 is TGTGCCAGCAGCTTAGGGGCAGGGCAGCAGGGGCCCCAGTACTTC.

The J gene is TRBJ2-6, the V gene TRBV5-4; D is uncertain. The CDR3 is 16 amino acids. Trimming shortened V by 1 base and J by 0 bases, and 8 bases separated the two germline ends. The germline V gene encodes CDR1 SGHNT and CDR2 YYREEE (reference sequence). The CDR3: CASSLMGSSGANVLTF. DNA of the CDR3: TGTGCCAGCAGCTTGATGGGCAGCTCTGGGGCCAACGTCCTGACTTTC.